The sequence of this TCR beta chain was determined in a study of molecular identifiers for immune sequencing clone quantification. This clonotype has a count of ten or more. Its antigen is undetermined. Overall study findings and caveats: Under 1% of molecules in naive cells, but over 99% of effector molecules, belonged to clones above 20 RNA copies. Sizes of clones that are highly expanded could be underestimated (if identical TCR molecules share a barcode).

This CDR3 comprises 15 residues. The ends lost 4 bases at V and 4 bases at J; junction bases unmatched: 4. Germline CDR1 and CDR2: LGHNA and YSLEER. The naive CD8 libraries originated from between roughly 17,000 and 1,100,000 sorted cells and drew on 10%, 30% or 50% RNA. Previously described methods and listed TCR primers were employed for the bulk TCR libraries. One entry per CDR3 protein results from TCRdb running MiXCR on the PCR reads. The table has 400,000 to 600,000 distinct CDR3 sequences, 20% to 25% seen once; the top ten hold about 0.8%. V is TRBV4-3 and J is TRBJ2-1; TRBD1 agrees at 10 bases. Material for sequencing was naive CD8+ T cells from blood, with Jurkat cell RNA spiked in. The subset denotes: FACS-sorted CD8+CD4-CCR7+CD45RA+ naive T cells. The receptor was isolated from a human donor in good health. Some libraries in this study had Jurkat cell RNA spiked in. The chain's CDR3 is CASSLDRGLYNEQFF. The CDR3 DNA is TGCGCCAGCAGCCTCGACAGGGGGCTTTACAATGAGCAGTTCTTC.